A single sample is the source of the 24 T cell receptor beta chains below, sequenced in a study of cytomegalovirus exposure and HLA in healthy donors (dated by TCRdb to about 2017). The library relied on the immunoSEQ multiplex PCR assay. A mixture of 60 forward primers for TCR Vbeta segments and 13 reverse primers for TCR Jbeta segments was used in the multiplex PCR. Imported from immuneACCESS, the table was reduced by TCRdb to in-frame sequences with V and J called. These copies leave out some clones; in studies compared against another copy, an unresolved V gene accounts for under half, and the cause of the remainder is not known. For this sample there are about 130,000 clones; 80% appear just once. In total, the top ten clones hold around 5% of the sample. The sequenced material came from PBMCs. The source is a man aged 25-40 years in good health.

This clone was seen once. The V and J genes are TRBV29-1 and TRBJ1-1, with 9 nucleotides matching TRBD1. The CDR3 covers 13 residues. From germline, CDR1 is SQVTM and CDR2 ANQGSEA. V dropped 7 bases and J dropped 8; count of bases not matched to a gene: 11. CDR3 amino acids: CSAPGQGNLEAFF. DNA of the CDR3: TGCAGCGCCCCGGGACAGGGAAATTTAGAAGCTTTCTTT.

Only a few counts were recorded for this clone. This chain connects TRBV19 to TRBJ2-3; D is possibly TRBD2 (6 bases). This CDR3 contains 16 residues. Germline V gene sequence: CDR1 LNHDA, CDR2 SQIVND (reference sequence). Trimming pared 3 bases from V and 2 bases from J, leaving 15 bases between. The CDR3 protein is CASSILYRGNTDTQYF. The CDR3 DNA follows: TGTGCCAGTAGTATCCTCTACCGGGGGAACACAGATACGCAGTATTTT.

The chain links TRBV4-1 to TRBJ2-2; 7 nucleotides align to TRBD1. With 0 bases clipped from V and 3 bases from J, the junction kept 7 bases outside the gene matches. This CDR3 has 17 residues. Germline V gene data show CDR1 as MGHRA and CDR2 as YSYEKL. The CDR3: CASSQDTRGQHTGELFF. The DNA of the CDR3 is TGCGCCAGCAGCCAAGATACGAGGGGACAGCACACCGGGGAGCTGTTTTTT.

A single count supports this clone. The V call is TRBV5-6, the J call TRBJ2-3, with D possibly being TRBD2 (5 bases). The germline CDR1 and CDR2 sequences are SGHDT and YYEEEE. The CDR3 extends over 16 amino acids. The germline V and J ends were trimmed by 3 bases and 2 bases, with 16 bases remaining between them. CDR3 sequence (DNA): TGTGCCAGCAGCTGGAGGACCAGACGATTCACAGATACGCAGTATTTT. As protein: CASSWRTRRFTDTQYF.

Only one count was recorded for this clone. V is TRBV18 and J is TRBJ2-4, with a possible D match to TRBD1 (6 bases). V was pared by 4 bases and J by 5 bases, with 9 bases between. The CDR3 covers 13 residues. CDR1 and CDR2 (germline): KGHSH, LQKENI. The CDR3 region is CASSQGQQNIQYF. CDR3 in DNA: TGTGCCAGCTCACAAGGACAGCAAAACATTCAGTACTTC.

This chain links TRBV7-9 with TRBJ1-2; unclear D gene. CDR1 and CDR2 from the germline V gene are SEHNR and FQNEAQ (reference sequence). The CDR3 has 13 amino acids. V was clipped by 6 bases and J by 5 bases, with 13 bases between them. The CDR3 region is CASRLASDYGYTF. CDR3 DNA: TGTGCCAGCAGGCTAGCGTCGGATTATGGCTACACCTTC.

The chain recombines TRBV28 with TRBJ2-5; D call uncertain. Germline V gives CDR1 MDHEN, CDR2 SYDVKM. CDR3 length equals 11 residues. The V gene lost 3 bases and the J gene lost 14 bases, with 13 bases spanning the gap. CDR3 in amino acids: CASSFTSDRYF. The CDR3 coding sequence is TGTGCCAGCAGTTTCACCAGCGACCGTTACTTC.

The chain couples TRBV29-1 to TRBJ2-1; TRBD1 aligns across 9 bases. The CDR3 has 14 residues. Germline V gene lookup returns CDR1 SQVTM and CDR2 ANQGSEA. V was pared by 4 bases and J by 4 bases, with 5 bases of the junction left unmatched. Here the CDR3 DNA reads TGCAGCGTTGGGGGACAGGGTTCGTACAATGAGCAGTTCTTC. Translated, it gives CSVGGQGSYNEQFF.

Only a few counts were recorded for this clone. CDR3: CASTRGASRTQYF. The DNA of the CDR3 is TGTGCCAGCACCCGCGGGGCTAGTCGGACCCAGTACTTC. The chain is built from TRBV28 and TRBJ2-5, with D possibly being TRBD2 (6 bases). The CDR3 is made up of 13 amino acids. The germline V gene has CDR1 MDHEN and CDR2 SYDVKM. V shed 7 bases and J shed 7 bases, with 16 bases lying between them. Complete variable domain (other parts from reference TRBV28 and TRBJ2-5): DVKVTQSSRYLVKRTGEKVFLECVQDMDHENMFWYRQDPGLGLRLIYFSYDVKMKEKGDIPEGYSVSREKKERFSLILESASTNQTSMYLCASTRGASRTQYFGPGTRLLVL.

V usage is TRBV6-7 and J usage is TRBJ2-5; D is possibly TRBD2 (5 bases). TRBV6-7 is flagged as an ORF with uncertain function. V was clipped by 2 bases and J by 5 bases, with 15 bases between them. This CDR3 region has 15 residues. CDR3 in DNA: TGTGCCAGCAGTTACGCGGACTCGGGGTGCGAGACCCAGTACTTC. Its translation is CASSYADSGCETQYF.

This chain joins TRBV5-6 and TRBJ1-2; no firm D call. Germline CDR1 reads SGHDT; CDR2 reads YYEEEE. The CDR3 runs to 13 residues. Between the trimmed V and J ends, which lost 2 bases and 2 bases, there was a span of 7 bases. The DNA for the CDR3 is TGTGCCAGCAGCTTTGTAGCAAACTATGGCTACACCTTC. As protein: CASSFVANYGYTF.

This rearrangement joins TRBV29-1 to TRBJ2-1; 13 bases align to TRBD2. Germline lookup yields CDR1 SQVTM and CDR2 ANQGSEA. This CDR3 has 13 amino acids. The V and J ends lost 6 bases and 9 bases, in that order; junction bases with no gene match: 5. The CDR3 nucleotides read TGCAGCGTCCCACTAGCGGGAGGGCGTGAGCAGTTCTTC. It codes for CSVPLAGGREQFF.

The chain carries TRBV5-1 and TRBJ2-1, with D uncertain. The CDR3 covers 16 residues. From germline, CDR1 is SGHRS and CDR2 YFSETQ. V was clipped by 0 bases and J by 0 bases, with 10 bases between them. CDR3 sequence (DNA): TGCGCCAGCAGCTTGGACCCTGTGAGCTCCTACAATGAGCAGTTCTTC. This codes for CASSLDPVSSYNEQFF. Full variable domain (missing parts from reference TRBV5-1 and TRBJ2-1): KAGVTQTPRYLIKTRGQQVTLSCSPISGHRSVSWYQQTPGQGLQFLFEYFSETQRNKGNFPGRFSGRQFSNSRSEMNVSTLELGDSALYLCASSLDPVSSYNEQFFGPGTRLTVL.

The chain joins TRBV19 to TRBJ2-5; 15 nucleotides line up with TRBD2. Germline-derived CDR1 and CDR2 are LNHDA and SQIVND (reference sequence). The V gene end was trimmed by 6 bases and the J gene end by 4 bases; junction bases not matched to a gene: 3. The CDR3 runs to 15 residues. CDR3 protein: CASSPGLAGGETQYF. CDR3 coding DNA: TGTGCCAGTAGCCCGGGACTAGCGGGAGGAGAGACCCAGTACTTC.

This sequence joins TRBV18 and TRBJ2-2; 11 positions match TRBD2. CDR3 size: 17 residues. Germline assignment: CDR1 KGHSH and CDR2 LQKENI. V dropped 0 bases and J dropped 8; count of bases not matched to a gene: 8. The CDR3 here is CASSPPARLAGRGELFF. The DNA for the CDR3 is TGTGCCAGCTCACCACCTGCGAGACTAGCGGGGCGAGGGGAGCTGTTTTTT.

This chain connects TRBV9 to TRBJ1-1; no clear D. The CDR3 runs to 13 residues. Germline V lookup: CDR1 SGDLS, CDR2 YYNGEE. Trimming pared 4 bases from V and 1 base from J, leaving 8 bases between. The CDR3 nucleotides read TGTGCCAGCAGCTTTCAGTCGAACACTGAAGCTTTCTTT. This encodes CASSFQSNTEAFF.

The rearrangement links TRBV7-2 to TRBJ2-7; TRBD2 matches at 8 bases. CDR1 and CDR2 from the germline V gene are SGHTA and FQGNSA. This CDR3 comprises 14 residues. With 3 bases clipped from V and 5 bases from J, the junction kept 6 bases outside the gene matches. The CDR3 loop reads CASSLVAGYDEQYF. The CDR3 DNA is TGTGCCAGCAGCTTGGTAGCGGGATACGACGAGCAGTACTTC.

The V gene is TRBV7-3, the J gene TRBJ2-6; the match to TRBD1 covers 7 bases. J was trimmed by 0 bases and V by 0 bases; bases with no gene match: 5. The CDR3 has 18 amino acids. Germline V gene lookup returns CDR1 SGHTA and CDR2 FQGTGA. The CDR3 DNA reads TGTGCCAGCAGCTTAACGAGGGGGACAGCCTCTGGGGCCAACGTCCTGACTTTC. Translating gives CASSLTRGTASGANVLTF.

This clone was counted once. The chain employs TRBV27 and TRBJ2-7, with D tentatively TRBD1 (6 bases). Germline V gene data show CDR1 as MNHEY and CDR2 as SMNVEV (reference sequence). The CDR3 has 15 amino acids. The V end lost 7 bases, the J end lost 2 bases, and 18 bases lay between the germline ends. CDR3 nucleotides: TGTGCCAGCACCCCCGACGGGGCAGGGGCCTACGAGCAGTACTTC. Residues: CASTPDGAGAYEQYF.

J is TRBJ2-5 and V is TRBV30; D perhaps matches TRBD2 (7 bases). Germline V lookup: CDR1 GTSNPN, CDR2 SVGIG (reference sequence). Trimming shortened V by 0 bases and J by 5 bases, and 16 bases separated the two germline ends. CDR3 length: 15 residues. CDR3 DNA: TGTGCCTGGAGTGTAGGGGGGAGGGTGGAGGAGACCCAGTACTTC. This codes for CAWSVGGRVEETQYF.

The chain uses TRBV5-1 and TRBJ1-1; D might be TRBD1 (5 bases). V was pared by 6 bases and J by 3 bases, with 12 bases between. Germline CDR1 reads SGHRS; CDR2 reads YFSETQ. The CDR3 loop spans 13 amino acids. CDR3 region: CASTFAGDTEAFF. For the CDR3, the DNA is TGCGCCAGCACCTTTGCGGGGGACACTGAAGCTTTCTTT.

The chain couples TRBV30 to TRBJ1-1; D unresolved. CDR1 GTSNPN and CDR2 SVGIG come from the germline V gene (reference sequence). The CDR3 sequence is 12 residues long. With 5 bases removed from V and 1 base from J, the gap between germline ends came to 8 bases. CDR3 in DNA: TGTGCCTGGCACGGTCGGAACACTGAAGCTTTCTTT. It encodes CAWHGRNTEAFF.

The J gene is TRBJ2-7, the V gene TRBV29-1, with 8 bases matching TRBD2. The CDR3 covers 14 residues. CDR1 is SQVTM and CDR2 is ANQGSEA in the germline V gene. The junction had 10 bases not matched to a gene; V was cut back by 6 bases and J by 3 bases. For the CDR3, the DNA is TGCAGCGTGGTAAAGCGGGAGTTTGGCTACGAGCAGTACTTC. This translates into CSVVKREFGYEQYF.

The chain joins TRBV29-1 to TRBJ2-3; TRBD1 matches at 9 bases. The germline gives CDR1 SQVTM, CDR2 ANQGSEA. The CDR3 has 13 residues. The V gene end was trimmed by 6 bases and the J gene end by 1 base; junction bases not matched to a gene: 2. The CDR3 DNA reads TGCAGCGTCCGGACAGGGGGCACAGATACGCAGTATTTT. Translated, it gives CSVRTGGTDTQYF.